These 23 T cell receptor beta chains were sequenced from one sample in a study of CD8 T cells in Susac syndrome. Random hexamers were used to reverse transcribe an amount of roughly 0.5 to 1 ug RNA. TCRdb reanalysed the immunoSEQ multiplex PCR reads using MiXCR and keeps one entry per CDR3 protein. The table lists approximately 190,000 distinct CDR3 sequences, approximately 96% of them singletons, with more than 0.08% in the top ten. Sequencing was done on a sample of CD4+ T cells from PBMCs. The receptor set was obtained from a human donor with Susac syndrome.

The chain combines TRBV6-2 or TRBV6-3 with TRBJ1-1; D might be TRBD1 (5 bases). V lost 2 bases, J lost 3 bases, and 13 bases lay in between. Germline CDR1 and CDR2: MNHEY and SVGEGT. This CDR3 is 15 amino acids long. The DNA for the CDR3 is TGTGCCAGCAGTTACCCAGCCGGGACGGACACTGAAGCTTTCTTT. Residues: CASSYPAGTDTEAFF.

J is TRBJ2-6 and V is TRBV5-1; either TRBD1 or TRBD2 may supply D (5 bases each). Germline CDR1 reads SGHRS; CDR2 reads YFSETQ. This CDR3 has 18 residues. V shed 5 bases and J shed 1 base, with 19 bases lying between them. The CDR3 sequence: CASSPDRPRGSGANVLTF. The CDR3, as DNA: TGCGCCAGCAGTCCGGACCGTCCGAGGGGATCTGGGGCCAACGTCCTGACTTTC.

The rearrangement links TRBV6-6 to TRBJ1-2; 8 bases line up with TRBD1. The CDR3 is 13 residues long. Losses at the gene ends were 2 bases for V and 13 bases for J; bases not matched to a gene: 9. Germline V gene data show CDR1 as MNHNY and CDR2 as SVGAGI (reference sequence). CDR3 bases: TGTGCCAGCAGTTACCTTCCGGGACAGGATCGCACCTTC. This gives the protein CASSYLPGQDRTF.

The rearrangement links TRBV9 to TRBJ1-6, with D perhaps matching TRBD1 (6 bases). This CDR3 is built from 15 residues. V was shortened by 3 bases and J by 6 bases, with 13 bases between the two germline ends. Germline V gene data show CDR1 as SGDLS and CDR2 as YYNGEE. The CDR3 nucleotides are TGTGCCAGCAGCGAGGGACATACGAGTAATTCACCCCTCCACTTT. It codes for CASSEGHTSNSPLHF.

The chain combines TRBV12-3 or TRBV12-4 with TRBJ1-5; weak D call: TRBD1 (6 bases). V shed 7 bases and J shed 0 bases, with 16 bases lying between them. The CDR3 has 16 amino acids. The CDR3 here is CASTQSGQFSNQPQHF. CDR3 sequence (DNA): TGTGCCAGCACTCAAAGCGGACAGTTTAGCAATCAGCCCCAGCATTTT.

The V gene is TRBV7-9, the J gene TRBJ1-1; D ambiguous. V gave up 4 bases and J gave up 2 bases, with 11 bases separating them. There are 14 residues in the CDR3. Germline V gene data show CDR1 as SEHNR and CDR2 as FQNEAQ (reference sequence). Here the CDR3 DNA reads TGTGCCAGCAGCTCCCAGATCAGCAACACTGAAGCTTTCTTT. It encodes CASSSQISNTEAFF. Supplemented by reference TRBV7-9 and TRBJ1-1, the full variable domain reads DTGVSQNPRHKITKRGQNVTFRCDPISEHNRLYWYRQTLGQGPEFLTYFQNEAQLEKSRLLSDRFSAERPKGSFSTLEIQRTEQGDSAMYLCASSSQISNTEAFFGQGTRLTVV.

The chain combines TRBV6-1 with TRBJ2-5, with D possibly TRBD1 on 6 matching bases. Germline assignment: CDR1 MNHNS and CDR2 SASEGT. CDR3 size: 14 residues. V was cut by 8 bases and J by 3 bases, with 16 bases left in between. CDR3 residues: CASVFRDTKETQYF. Written as DNA, the CDR3 is TGTGCCAGCGTCTTCCGGGACACAAAAGAGACCCAGTACTTC.

The genes are TRBV9 and TRBJ2-5, with TRBD2 identical over 8 bases. CDR1 is SGDLS, CDR2 YYNGEE, per germline. The CDR3 runs 15 residues. Trimming at V came to 4 bases and at J to 2 bases, leaving 7 bases not matched to a gene. For the CDR3, the DNA is TGTGCCAGCAGCCTTGCCGGACTAGCTCAAGAGACCCAGTACTTC. It specifies CASSLAGLAQETQYF.

The chain has TRBV5-6 and TRBJ1-1; 8 nucleotides line up with TRBD1. Per the germline V gene, CDR1 is SGHDT and CDR2 is YYEEEE. Trimming at V came to 3 bases and at J to 2 bases, leaving 6 bases not matched to a gene. The CDR3 covers 15 residues. DNA for the CDR3: TGTGCCAGCAGCTCCCGGGGACAGGCTAACACTGAAGCTTTCTTT. Its protein is CASSSRGQANTEAFF.

The gene calls are TRBV12-3 or TRBV12-4 and TRBJ1-2, with no clear D. V was shortened by 2 bases and J by 6 bases, with 13 bases between the two germline ends. The CDR3 sequence is 14 residues long. The CDR3 protein is CASSLLGNWDGYTF. CDR3 DNA: TGTGCCAGCAGTTTACTTGGGAACTGGGATGGCTACACCTTC.

V is TRBV20-1 and J is TRBJ1-3; possible D gene TRBD1, 5 bases. CDR1 and CDR2 from the germline V gene are DFQATT and SNEGSKA (reference sequence). This CDR3 spans 15 amino acids. Trimming removed 0 bases from V and 0 bases from J, with 9 bases in between. The CDR3 nucleotides read TGCAGTGCTAGAGATCTCGGGGGCTCTGGAAACACCATATATTTT. It specifies CSARDLGGSGNTIYF.

The gene calls are TRBV6-6 and TRBJ2-1, with D unclear. Germline values: CDR1 MNHNY, CDR2 SVGAGI (reference sequence). The germline V and J ends were trimmed by 0 bases and 12 bases, with 9 bases remaining between them. The CDR3 runs to 12 residues. Written as DNA, the CDR3 is TGTGCCAGCAGTTACTCCGGCGGTGTGCAGTTCTTC. This gives the protein CASSYSGGVQFF.

This clonotype was picked up one time. This sequence joins TRBV6-6 and TRBJ1-1; perhaps TRBD1 as D (5 bases). V lost 5 bases to trimming and J lost 2 bases, with 12 bases between them. Germline V gives CDR1 MNHNY, CDR2 SVGAGI (reference sequence). The CDR3 totals 14 residues. CDR3 amino acids: CASSTTVSNTEAFF. The CDR3 DNA reads TGTGCCAGCAGTACGACAGTAAGCAACACTGAAGCTTTCTTT.

The gene calls are TRBV29-1 and TRBJ1-1; 7 nucleotides line up with TRBD1. The CDR3 runs to 16 residues. CDR1 is SQVTM and CDR2 is ANQGSEA in the germline V gene. V shed 5 bases and J 2 bases; nucleotides not matched to a gene: 14. The CDR3 region is CSVLGTAVFPNTEAFF. In DNA form, the CDR3 reads TGCAGCGTTCTAGGGACAGCCGTTTTTCCTAACACTGAAGCTTTCTTT. The entire variable domain, with the rest obtained from reference TRBV29-1 and TRBJ1-1, is as follows: SAVISQKPSRDICQRGTSLTIQCQVDSQVTMMFWYRQQPGQSLTLIATANQGSEATYESGFVIDKFPISRPNLTFSTLTVSNMSPEDSSIYLCSVLGTAVFPNTEAFFGQGTRLTVV.

The chain uses TRBV24-1 and TRBJ1-2; TRBD1 might be the D (6 bases). V dropped 9 bases and J dropped 2 bases, with 15 bases sitting between them. CDR3 size: 14 residues. Germline V gives CDR1 KGHDR, CDR2 SFDVKD. The CDR3 is CATSSNDRNYGYTF. The CDR3 bases are TGTGCCACCTCCTCAAACGACAGGAACTATGGCTACACCTTC.

The CDR3 sequence is CASSAPGGVNQPQHF. The CDR3 DNA reads as TGTGCCAGCAGTGCCCCAGGGGGCGTAAATCAGCCCCAGCATTTT. This chain uses TRBV6-1 with TRBJ1-5; 8 positions match TRBD1. V was clipped by 4 bases and J by 4 bases; unmatched bases: 6. Germline V gene data show CDR1 as MNHNS and CDR2 as SASEGT. This CDR3 has 15 residues.

The J gene is TRBJ2-3, the V gene TRBV6-5; 9 bases line up with TRBD2. The CDR3 consists of 17 residues. Trimming cost V 2 bases and J 4 bases; bases outside gene matches: 10. Germline V gene data show CDR1 as MNHEY and CDR2 as SVGAGI. CDR3 region: CASSYLLAGAAPDTQYF. As DNA, the CDR3 is TGTGCCAGCAGTTACCTACTAGCGGGCGCCGCGCCAGATACGCAGTATTTT.

The chain employs TRBV10-3 and TRBJ2-7; D gene ambiguous. V shed 0 bases and J shed 2 bases, with 11 bases lying between them. The germline gives CDR1 ENHRY, CDR2 SYGVKD. The CDR3 contains 15 residues. This chain's CDR3 is CAISESLGSAYEQYF. The DNA for the CDR3 is TGTGCCATCAGTGAGTCGTTGGGCAGCGCCTACGAGCAGTACTTC.

The gene calls are TRBV20-1 and TRBJ1-1, with TRBD1 matching 7 bases. The germline V gene has CDR1 DFQATT and CDR2 SNEGSKA (reference sequence). V trimming: 5 bases; J trimming: 4 bases; junction bases outside the gene matches: 10. This CDR3 is built from 14 residues. In nucleotides, the CDR3 is TGCAGTGCTGGACGACAGGGCGTAGGCACTGAAGCTTTCTTT. Its protein is CSAGRQGVGTEAFF.

The chain is built from TRBV30 and TRBJ1-6, with D tentatively TRBD1 (6 bases). This CDR3 has 13 amino acids. Germline V gene lookup returns CDR1 GTSNPN and CDR2 SVGIG (reference sequence). Trimming stripped 4 bases from V and 6 bases from J, with 10 bases between. CDR3 protein: CAWTSDSNSPLHF. CDR3 bases: TGTGCCTGGACTTCGGACAGTAATTCACCCCTCCACTTT.

This clonotype was seen once. The rearrangement joins TRBV10-3 to TRBJ1-6; 7 nucleotides match TRBD1. The V and J ends lost 4 bases and 7 bases, in that order; junction bases with no gene match: 7. This CDR3 has 15 amino acids. Germline loops: CDR1 ENHRY, CDR2 SYGVKD. The DNA for the CDR3 is TGTGCCATCAGTGGCACAGGGGATTCGAATTCACCCCTCCACTTT. This gives the protein CAISGTGDSNSPLHF.

This chain uses TRBV4-3 with TRBJ1-5, with TRBD1 matching 8 bases. V trimming: 0 bases; J trimming: 1 base; junction bases outside the gene matches: 2. There are 16 residues in the CDR3. The V gene's germline CDR1 is LGHNA and CDR2 YSLEER. The CDR3 bases are TGCGCCAGCAGCCAAGAACGGACAGGGAGCAATCAGCCCCAGCATTTT. Its translation: CASSQERTGSNQPQHF.

CDR3 bases: TGCAGCGTTGGTAGGGGCGTCACTGAAGCTTTCTTT. It is translated as CSVGRGVTEAFF. The V call is TRBV29-1, the J call TRBJ1-1, with D tentatively TRBD1 (5 bases). The germline V gene has CDR1 SQVTM and CDR2 ANQGSEA. The CDR3 is 12 residues long. Trimming shortened V by 4 bases and J by 4 bases, and 10 bases separated the two germline ends.